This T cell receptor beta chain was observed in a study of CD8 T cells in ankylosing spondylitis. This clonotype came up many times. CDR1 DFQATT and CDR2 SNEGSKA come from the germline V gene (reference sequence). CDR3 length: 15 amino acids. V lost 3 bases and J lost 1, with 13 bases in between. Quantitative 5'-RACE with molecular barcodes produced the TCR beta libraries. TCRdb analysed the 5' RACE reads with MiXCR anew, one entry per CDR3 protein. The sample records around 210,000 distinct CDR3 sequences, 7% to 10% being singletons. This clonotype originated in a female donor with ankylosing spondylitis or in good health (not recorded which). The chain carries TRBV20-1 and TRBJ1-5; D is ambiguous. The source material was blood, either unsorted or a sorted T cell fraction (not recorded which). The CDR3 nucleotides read TGCAGTGCTAGTTTGGCACTTTGGAGCAATCAGCCCCAGCATTTT. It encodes CSASLALWSNQPQHF.